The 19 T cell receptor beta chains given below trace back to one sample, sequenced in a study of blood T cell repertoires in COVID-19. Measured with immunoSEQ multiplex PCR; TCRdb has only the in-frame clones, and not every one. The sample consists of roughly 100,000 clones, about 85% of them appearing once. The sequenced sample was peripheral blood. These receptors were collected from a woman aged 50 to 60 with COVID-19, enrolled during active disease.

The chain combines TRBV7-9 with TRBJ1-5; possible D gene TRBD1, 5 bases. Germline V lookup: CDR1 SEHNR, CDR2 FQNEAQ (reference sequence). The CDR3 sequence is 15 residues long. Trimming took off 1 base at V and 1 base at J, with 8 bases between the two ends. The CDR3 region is CASSLEAGSNQPQHF. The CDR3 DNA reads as TGTGCCAGCAGCTTAGAGGCAGGGAGCAATCAGCCCCAGCATTTT. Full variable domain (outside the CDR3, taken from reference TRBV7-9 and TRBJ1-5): DTGVSQNPRHKITKRGQNVTFRCDPISEHNRLYWYRQTLGQGPEFLTYFQNEAQLEKSRLLSDRFSAERPKGSFSTLEIQRTEQGDSAMYLCASSLEAGSNQPQHFGDGTRLSIL.

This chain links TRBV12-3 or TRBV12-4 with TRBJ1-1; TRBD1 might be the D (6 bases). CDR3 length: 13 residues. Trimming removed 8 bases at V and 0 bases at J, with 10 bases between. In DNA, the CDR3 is TGTGCCAGCGTTGGACAGCTGAACACTGAAGCTTTCTTT. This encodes CASVGQLNTEAFF.

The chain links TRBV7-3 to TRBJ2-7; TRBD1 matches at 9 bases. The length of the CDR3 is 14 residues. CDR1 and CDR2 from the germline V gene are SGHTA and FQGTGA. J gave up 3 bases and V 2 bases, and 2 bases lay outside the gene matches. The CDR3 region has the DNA TGTGCCAGCAGCTTACCGGACAGGGGCTACGAGCAGTACTTC. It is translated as CASSLPDRGYEQYF.

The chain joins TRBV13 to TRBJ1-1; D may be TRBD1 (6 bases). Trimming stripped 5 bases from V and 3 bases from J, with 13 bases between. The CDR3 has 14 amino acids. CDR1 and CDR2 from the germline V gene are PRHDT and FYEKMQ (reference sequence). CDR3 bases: TGTGCCAGCAGCACACGAGGGGGAGACACTGAAGCTTTCTTT. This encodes CASSTRGGDTEAFF.

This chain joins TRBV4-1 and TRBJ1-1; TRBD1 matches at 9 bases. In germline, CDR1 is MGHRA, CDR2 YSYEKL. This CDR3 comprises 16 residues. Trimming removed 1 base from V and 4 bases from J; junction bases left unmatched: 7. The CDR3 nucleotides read TGCGCCAGCAGCCAAGTCCGGACAGGGGTGGTCACTGAAGCTTTCTTT. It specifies CASSQVRTGVVTEAFF.

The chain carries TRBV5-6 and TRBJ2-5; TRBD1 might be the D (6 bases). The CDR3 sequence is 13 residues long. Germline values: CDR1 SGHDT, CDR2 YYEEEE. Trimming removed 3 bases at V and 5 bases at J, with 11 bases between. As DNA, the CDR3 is TGTGCCAGCAGCTCTGGGGGCATGGAGACCCAGTACTTC. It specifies CASSSGGMETQYF.

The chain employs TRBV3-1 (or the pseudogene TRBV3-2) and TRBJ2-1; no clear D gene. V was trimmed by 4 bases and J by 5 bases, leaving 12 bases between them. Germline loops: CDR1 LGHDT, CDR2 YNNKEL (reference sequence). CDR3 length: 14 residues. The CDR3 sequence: CASSPYNRDNEQFF. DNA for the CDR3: TGTGCCAGCAGCCCTTATAACCGGGACAATGAGCAGTTCTTC.

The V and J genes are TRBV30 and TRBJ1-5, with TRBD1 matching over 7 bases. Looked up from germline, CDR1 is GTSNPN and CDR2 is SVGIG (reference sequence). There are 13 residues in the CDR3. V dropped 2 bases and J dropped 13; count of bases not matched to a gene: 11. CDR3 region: CAWSNGLRGLQHF. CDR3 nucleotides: TGTGCCTGGAGTAATGGATTAAGGGGGCTGCAGCATTTT.

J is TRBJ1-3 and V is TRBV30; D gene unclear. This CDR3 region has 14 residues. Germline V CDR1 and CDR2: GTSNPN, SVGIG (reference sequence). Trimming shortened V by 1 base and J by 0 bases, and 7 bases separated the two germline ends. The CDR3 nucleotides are TGTGCCTGGAGTGCGGGTCTCTCTGGAAACACCATATATTTT. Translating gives CAWSAGLSGNTIYF.

CDR3 sequence reads: CASSSNATSGGRETQYF. In nucleotides, the CDR3 is TGCGCCAGCAGCTCCAATGCGACTAGCGGGGGAAGAGAGACCCAGTACTTC. The rearrangement uses TRBV5-1 and TRBJ2-5, with 12 bases matching TRBD2. With V trimmed by 3 bases and J by 4 bases, 10 bases remained unmatched. The CDR3 is 17 amino acids. The germline CDR1 and CDR2 sequences are SGHRS and YFSETQ.

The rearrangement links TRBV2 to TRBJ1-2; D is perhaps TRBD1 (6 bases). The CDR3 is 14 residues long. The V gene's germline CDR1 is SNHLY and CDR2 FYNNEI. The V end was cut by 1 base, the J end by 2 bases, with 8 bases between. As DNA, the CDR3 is TGTGCCAGCAGTGAAGGGACAGCCAACTATGGCTACACCTTC. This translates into CASSEGTANYGYTF. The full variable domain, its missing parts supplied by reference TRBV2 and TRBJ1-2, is EPEVTQTPSHQVTQMGQEVILRCVPISNHLYFYWYRQILGQKVEFLVSFYNNEISEKSEIFDDQFSVERPDGSNFTLKIRSTKLEDSAMYFCASSEGTANYGYTFGSGTRLTVV.

CDR3 sequence (DNA): TGTGCCTGGAAATGGGGCGGAGGGCACCAAGAGACCCAGTACTTC. Translating gives CAWKWGGGHQETQYF. The chain carries TRBV30 and TRBJ2-5; D is perhaps TRBD2 (6 bases). The CDR3 covers 15 residues. The germline gives CDR1 GTSNPN, CDR2 SVGIG (reference sequence). Trimming left V 4 bases short and J 0 bases short, with 15 bases between. Full variable domain (rest looked up from reference TRBV30 and TRBJ2-5): SQTIHQWPATLVQPVGSPLSLECTVEGTSNPNLYWYRQAAGRGLQLLFYSVGIGQISSEVPQNLSASRPQDRQFILSSKKLLLSDSGFYLCAWKWGGGHQETQYFGPGTRLLVL.

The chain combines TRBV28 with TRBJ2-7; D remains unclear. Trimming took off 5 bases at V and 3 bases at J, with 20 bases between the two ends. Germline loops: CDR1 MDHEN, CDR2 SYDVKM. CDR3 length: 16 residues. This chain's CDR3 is CASSTPSGRTFYEQYF. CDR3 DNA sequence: TGTGCCAGCAGTACACCGTCAGGCCGCACCTTCTACGAGCAGTACTTC.

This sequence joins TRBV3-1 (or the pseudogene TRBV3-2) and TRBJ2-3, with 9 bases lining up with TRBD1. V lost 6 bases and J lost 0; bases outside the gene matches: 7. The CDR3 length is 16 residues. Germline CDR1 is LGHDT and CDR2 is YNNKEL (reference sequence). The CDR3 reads CASSRDRGLSTDTQYF. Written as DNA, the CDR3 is TGTGCCAGCAGTAGAGACAGGGGGTTAAGCACAGATACGCAGTATTTT.

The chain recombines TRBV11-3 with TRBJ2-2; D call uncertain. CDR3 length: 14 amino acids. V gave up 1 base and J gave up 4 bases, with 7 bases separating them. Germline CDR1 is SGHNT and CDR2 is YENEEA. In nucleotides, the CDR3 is TGTGCCAGCAGCTTAGTCCGTTCCACCGGGGAGCTGTTTTTT. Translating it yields CASSLVRSTGELFF.

The CDR3 loop reads CASSQDSGVTDTQYF. Written as DNA, the CDR3 is TGCGCCAGCAGCCAAGATAGCGGAGTCACAGATACGCAGTATTTT. This chain joins TRBV4-3 and TRBJ2-3; the D gene is possibly TRBD2 (6 bases). Germline loops: CDR1 LGHNA, CDR2 YSLEER. This CDR3 spans 15 amino acids. The V end lost 0 bases, the J end lost 2 bases, and 9 bases lay between the germline ends.

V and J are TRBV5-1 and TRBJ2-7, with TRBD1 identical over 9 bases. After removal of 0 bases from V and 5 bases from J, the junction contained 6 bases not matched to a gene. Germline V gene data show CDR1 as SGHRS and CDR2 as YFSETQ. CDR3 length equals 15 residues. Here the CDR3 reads CASSLVQGAGNEQYF. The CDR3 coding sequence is TGCGCCAGCAGCTTGGTACAGGGGGCGGGGAACGAGCAGTACTTC.

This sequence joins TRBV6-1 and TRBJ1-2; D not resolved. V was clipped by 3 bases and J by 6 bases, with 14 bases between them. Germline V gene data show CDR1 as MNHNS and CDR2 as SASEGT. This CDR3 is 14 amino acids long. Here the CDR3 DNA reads TGTGCCAGCAGTGATCCCCCCGGAGGGAATGGCTACACCTTC. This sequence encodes CASSDPPGGNGYTF.

The CDR3 DNA is TGTGCCAGCTCACCACAGGAAAAAACTAGCGGGGGGACACATGAGCAGTTCTTC. It specifies CASSPQEKTSGGTHEQFF. This chain links TRBV18 with TRBJ2-1; 12 bases are a match to TRBD2. CDR1 and CDR2 (germline): KGHSH, LQKENI. V gave up 1 base and J gave up 8 bases; unmatched junction bases: 12. The CDR3 extends over 18 amino acids. Variable domain in full (rest from reference TRBV18 and TRBJ2-1): NAGVMQNPRHLVRRRGQEARLRCSPMKGHSHVYWYRQLPEEGLKFMVYLQKENIIDESGMPKERFSAEFPKEGPSILRIQQVVRGDSAAYFCASSPQEKTSGGTHEQFFGPGTRLTVL.